The entry below describes one T cell receptor beta chain. Antigen specificity is unknown. The CDR3 extends over 14 amino acids. V was trimmed by 5 bases and J by 1 base, leaving 11 bases between them. Per the germline V gene, CDR1 is MNHEY and CDR2 is SVGAGI. Anti-CD3/anti-CD28 beads served as a nonspecific positive control stimulus. Sorting of responding CD4+ T cells relied on upregulated CD40 ligand together with CD69. Plasma HIV-1 RNA stayed below 50 copies/mL for at least 4 years. The entry originates in a study of persistence of HIV-infected CD4 T cells. Whole-study findings and limits: Compared with CD3/CD28-stimulated cells, CMV- and Gag-responding cells showed lower TCRbeta richness. Bulk TCR data could not be restricted to HIV-1-infected CMV-responding cells.

This was the immunoSEQ version 4 assay in survey mode. Sequenced by immunoSEQ multiplex PCR; TCRdb stores in-frame clones only, minus some. The sample lists some 49,000 clones; over 80% were seen once. Here the sequenced sample was CD4+ T cells sorted from PBMCs after approximately 18-hour stimulation, taken from a patient who received antiretroviral therapy. This TCR derives from an adult woman with HIV who was CMV-seropositive. This sequence joins TRBV6-5 and TRBJ2-5; D uncertain. The CDR3 sequence: CASSSPRTQETQYF. The CDR3 DNA reads TGTGCCAGCAGTAGTCCAAGGACCCAAGAGACCCAGTACTTC.